In its sample, the clone carrying this T cell receptor beta chain was seen many times. The data originate from a study of blood T cells in healthy people across ages. Losses at the gene ends were 0 bases for V and 5 bases for J; bases not matched to a gene: 5. This CDR3 spans 16 amino acids. Germline values: CDR1 ENHRY, CDR2 SYGVKD. A second about 6 to 12 cycle PCR used barcoded and J-beta primers. In TCRdb, the 5' RACE reads were re-called with MiXCR into one record per CDR3 protein. The sample carries 1.5 million to 2 million distinct CDR3 sequences, roughly 30% recorded once. The sequence was collected from a woman aged 25 to 39 in good health. Sequencing was performed on blood. The rearrangement links TRBV10-3 to TRBJ2-1; 9 bases match TRBD2. The CDR3 spells CAISESASGVNNEQFF. Written as DNA, the CDR3 is TGTGCCATCAGTGAGTCTGCTAGCGGGGTGAACAATGAGCAGTTCTTC.